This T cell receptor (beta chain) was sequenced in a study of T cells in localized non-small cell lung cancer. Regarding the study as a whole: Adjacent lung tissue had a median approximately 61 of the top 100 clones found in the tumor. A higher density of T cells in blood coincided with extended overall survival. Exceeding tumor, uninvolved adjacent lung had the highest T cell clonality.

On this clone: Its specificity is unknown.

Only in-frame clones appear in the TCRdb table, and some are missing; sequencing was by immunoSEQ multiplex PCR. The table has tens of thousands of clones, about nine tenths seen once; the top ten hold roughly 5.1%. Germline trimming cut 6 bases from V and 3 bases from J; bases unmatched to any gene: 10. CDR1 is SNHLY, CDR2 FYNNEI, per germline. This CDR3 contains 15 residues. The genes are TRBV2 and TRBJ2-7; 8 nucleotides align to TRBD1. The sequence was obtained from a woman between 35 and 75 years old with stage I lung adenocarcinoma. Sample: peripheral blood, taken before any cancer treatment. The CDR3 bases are TGTGCCAGCAGACAGGGACAGGCCTACTTCTACGAGCAGTACTTC. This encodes CASRQGQAYFYEQYF. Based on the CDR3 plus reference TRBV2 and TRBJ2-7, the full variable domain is EPEVTQTPSHQVTQMGQEVILRCVPISNHLYFYWYRQILGQKVEFLVSFYNNEISEKSEIFDDQFSVERPDGSNFTLKIRSTKLEDSAMYFCASRQGQAYFYEQYFGPGTRLTVT.